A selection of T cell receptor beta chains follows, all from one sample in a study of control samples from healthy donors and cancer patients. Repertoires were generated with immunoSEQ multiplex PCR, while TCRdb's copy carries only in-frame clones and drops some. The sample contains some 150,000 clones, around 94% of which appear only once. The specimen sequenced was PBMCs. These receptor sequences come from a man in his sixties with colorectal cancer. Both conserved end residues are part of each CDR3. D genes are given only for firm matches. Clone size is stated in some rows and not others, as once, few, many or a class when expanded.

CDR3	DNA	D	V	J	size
CASSLTGFAGGAVEQYF	TGCGCCAGCAGCCTCACCGGCTTCGCGGGGGGGGCCGTCGAGCAGTACTTC	TRBD2	TRBV5-1	TRBJ2-7	.
CASSITGLGGYTF	TGTGCCAGTAGTATAACAGGGTTAGGTGGCTACACCTTC	.	TRBV19	TRBJ1-2	.
CASSRSGETQYF	TGTGCCAGCAGCCGTTCGGGAGAGACCCAGTACTTC	.	TRBV7-7	TRBJ2-5	few
CASSDTTLGLAASEQYF	TGTGCCAGCAGCGACACTACCTTGGGACTAGCGGCCTCGGAGCAGTACTTC	TRBD2	TRBV7-6	TRBJ2-7	.
CASSITRNTGELFF	TGTGCCAGTAGTATCACAAGAAACACCGGGGAGCTGTTTTTT	.	TRBV19	TRBJ2-2	.
CASSYSTGAEYEQYF	TGTGCCAGCAGTTACTCGACAGGGGCGGAGTACGAGCAGTACTTC	TRBD1	TRBV6-5	TRBJ2-7	.
CASSLANRIRNTIYF	TGTGCCAGCAGCTTGGCCAACAGGATAAGGAACACCATATATTTT	.	TRBV5-8	TRBJ1-3	.
CASSPYRAGDGYTF	TGTGCCAGCAGTCCTTACAGGGCAGGGGACGGCTACACCTTC	.	TRBV7-2	TRBJ1-2	.
CASRRTGLADTQYF	TGTGCCAGCAGAAGGACAGGTTTAGCAGATACGCAGTATTTT	TRBD1	TRBV27	TRBJ2-3	once
CASSQASGGNSPLHF	TGTGCCAGCAGCCAAGCATCAGGGGGCAATTCACCCCTCCACTTT	TRBD1	TRBV3-1/TRBV3-2	TRBJ1-6	.
CASSWTGEQPQHF	TGTGCCAGCAGCTGGACAGGGGAGCAGCCCCAGCATTTT	TRBD1	TRBV7-2	TRBJ1-5	.
CASSQDPVPSDEQFF	TGCGCCAGCAGCCAAGATCCGGTTCCTAGTGATGAGCAGTTCTTC	.	TRBV4-3	TRBJ2-1	.
CASQRRDSNEQFF	TGCGCCAGCCAGCGCCGGGACAGCAATGAGCAGTTCTTC	TRBD1	TRBV10-2	TRBJ2-1	.
CASSLGGNYGYTF	TGTGCCAGCAGCCTGGGAGGCAACTATGGCTACACCTTC	.	TRBV3-1/TRBV3-2	TRBJ1-2	.
CASLAATSTGELFF	TGTGCCAGTCTAGCGGCAACTAGCACCGGGGAGCTGTTTTTT	TRBD2	TRBV6-5	TRBJ2-2	.
CASSVSQGARQTQYF	TGTGCCAGCAGCGTTTCACAGGGGGCGCGGCAGACCCAGTACTTC	TRBD1	TRBV9	TRBJ2-5	.
CASSQDPGAGYEQYF	TGTGCCAGCAGCCAAGATCCCGGGGCCGGATACGAGCAGTACTTC	.	TRBV3-1/TRBV3-2	TRBJ2-7	.
CASSGGVVGNTIYF	TGTGCCAGCAGCGGAGGGGTCGTTGGAAACACCATATATTTT	.	TRBV9	TRBJ1-3	once
CASSLDWGGSGNTIYF	TGTGCCAGCAGCTTAGACTGGGGGGGCTCTGGAAACACCATATATTTT	.	TRBV7-9	TRBJ1-3	.
CASSPRHLAGELFF	TGTGCCAGCAGTCCCAGGCATTTGGCCGGGGAGCTGTTTTTT	.	TRBV6-6	TRBJ2-2	.
CATSPRLQGSYEQYF	TGTGCCACCAGCCCTCGGCTACAGGGGTCCTACGAGCAGTACTTC	TRBD1	TRBV15	TRBJ2-7	once
CASSRGSTGAKGYEQFF	TGTGCCAGCAGCCGGGGGTCCACAGGGGCCAAGGGATATGAGCAGTTCTTC	.	TRBV5-6	TRBJ2-1	.
CASSTSGTGLFYEQYF	TGTGCCAGCAGCACCAGCGGGACAGGGTTATTTTACGAGCAGTACTTC	TRBD1	TRBV7-6	TRBJ2-7	.
CASSIGTGNTEAFF	TGTGCCAGTAGTATAGGGACAGGGAACACTGAAGCTTTCTTT	TRBD1	TRBV19	TRBJ1-1	.